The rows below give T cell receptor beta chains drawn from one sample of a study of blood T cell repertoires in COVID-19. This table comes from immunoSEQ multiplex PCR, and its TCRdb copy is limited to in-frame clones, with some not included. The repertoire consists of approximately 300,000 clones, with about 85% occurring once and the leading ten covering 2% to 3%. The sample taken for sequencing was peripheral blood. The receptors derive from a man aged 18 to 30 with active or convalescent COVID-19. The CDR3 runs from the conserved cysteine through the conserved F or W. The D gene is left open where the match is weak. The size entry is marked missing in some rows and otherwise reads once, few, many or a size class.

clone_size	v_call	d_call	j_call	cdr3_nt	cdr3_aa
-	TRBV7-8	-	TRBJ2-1	TGTGCCAGCAGCGGAAGACTAGTTCCCTACAATGAGCAGTTCTTC	CASSGRLVPYNEQFF
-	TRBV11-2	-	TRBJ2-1	TGTGCCAGCAGCGCCGTAACAGGAATGCTATTGGGTGAGCAGTTCTTC	CASSAVTGMLLGEQFF
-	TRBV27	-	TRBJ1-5	TGTGCCAGCAGCCCAAATTCTTCGGATCAGCCCCAGCATTTT	CASSPNSSDQPQHF
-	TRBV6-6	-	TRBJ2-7	TGTGCCAGCAGTCATCCCGGGCAGGGTACAGACGAGCAGTACTTC	CASSHPGQGTDEQYF
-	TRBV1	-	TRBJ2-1	TGCACCAGCAGCCGGTGGAAGCGTCCTAATGAGCAGTTCTTC	CTSSRWKRPNEQFF
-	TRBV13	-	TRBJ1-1	TGTGCCAGCAGCTCCGGACATAACCAAGGAGCTTTCTTT	CASSSGHNQGAFF
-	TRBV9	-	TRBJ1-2	TGTGCCAGCAGCGTTGGAACTAGGGGCTACACCTTC	CASSVGTRGYTF
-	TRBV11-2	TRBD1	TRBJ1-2	TGTGCCAGCAGCTTAGAAGAAAGGGGGCTCGGCTACACCTTC	CASSLEERGLGYTF
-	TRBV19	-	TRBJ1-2	TGTGCCACAAGATACTCTTCTCAGGCCAACTATGGCTACACCTTC	CATRYSSQANYGYTF
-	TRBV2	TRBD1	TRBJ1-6	TGTGCCAGCCGACCCGGGACAGGGTCTTCACCCCTCCACTTT	CASRPGTGSSPLHF
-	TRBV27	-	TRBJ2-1	TGTGCCAGCAGTTTGGGGCAGAACAATGAGCAGTTCTTC	CASSLGQNNEQFF
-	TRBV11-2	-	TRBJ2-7	TGTGCCAGCAGCTTAGAGCCCGGCGGCACCTACGAGCAGTACTTC	CASSLEPGGTYEQYF
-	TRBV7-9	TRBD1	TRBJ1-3	TGTGCCAGCAGACATGGGACAGGGGTAAACACCATATATTTT	CASRHGTGVNTIYF
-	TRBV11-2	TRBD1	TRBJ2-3	TGTGCCAGCAGCTTTCCCACAGGGGGCTCTAGCACAGATACGCAGTATTTT	CASSFPTGGSSTDTQYF
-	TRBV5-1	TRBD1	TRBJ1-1	TGCGCCAGCAGCCCTAACAGGGGGCGGACTGAAGCTTTCTTT	CASSPNRGRTEAFF
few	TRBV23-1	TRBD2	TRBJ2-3	TGCGCCAGCAGTCTAACTCGGACTAGCGAGAGGGACACAGATACGCAGTATTTT	CASSLTRTSERDTDTQYF
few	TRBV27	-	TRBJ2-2	TGTGCCAGCAGTTTAGCGGGACTCACCGGGGAGCTGTTTTTT	CASSLAGLTGELFF
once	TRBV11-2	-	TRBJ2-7	TGTGCCAGCAGCCCACGGGGGAGGACGTACTTC	CASSPRGRTYF
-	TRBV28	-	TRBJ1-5	TGTGCCAGCAGCCCAGACAGGTTCAATCAGCCCCAGCATTTT	CASSPDRFNQPQHF
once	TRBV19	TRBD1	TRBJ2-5	TGTGCCAGTAGTATAAACCCCGGGACAGGGAGTGAGACCCAGTACTTC	CASSINPGTGSETQYF
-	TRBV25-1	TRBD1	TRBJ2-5	TGTGCCAGCAGTGACGACAGGGGCCCTGGCGAGACCCAGTACTTC	CASSDDRGPGETQYF
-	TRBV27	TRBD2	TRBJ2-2	TGTGCCAGCAGTTTGTCTAGCGGGGGCCACGGGGCCGGGGAGCTGTTTTTT	CASSLSSGGHGAGELFF
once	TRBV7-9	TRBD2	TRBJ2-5	TGTGCCAGCAGCCACGAGCGGGATCGAGAGACCCAGTACTTC	CASSHERDRETQYF
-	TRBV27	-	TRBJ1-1	TGTGCCAGCAGTTCGTCGACGGGGTTCACTGAAGCTTTCTTT	CASSSSTGFTEAFF
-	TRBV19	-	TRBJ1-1	TGTGCCAGTAGTATGCCCGGGGGCACTGAAGCTTTCTTT	CASSMPGGTEAFF
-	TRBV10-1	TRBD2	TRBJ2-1	TGCGCCAGCAGTGACGGACTAGCGGGGGGCCACCTTGGATACAATGAGCAGTTCTTC	CASSDGLAGGHLGYNEQFF
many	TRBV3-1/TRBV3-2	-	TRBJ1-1	TGTGCCAGCAGCCTTTTTGGGGACAAAGCTTTCTTT	CASSLFGDKAFF
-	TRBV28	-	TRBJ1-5	TGTGCCAGCAGTTCCGAGGTCAATCAGCCCCAGCATTTT	CASSSEVNQPQHF
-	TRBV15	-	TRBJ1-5	TGTGCCACCAGCCCTCGGTCAGGGATCAGTCAGCCCCAGCATTTT	CATSPRSGISQPQHF
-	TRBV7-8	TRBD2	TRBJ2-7	TGTGCCAGCATTCCCGGACTAGGGGTAAGAGAGCAGTACTTC	CASIPGLGVREQYF
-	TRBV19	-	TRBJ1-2	TGTGCCAGTAGTGCGTCAGGACTAGCTAACTATGGCTACACCTTC	CASSASGLANYGYTF
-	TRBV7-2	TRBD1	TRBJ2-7	TGTGCCAGCAGCTTGCAAGGGGGCGCATCCTACGAGCAGTACTTC	CASSLQGGASYEQYF
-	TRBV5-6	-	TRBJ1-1	TGTGCCAGCAGCTTGGCCACGGTACCGAACACTGAAGCTTTCTTT	CASSLATVPNTEAFF
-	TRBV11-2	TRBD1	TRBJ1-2	TGTGCCAGCAGCTTAGTCCCGGGACAGGGCGACTATGGCTACACCTTC	CASSLVPGQGDYGYTF
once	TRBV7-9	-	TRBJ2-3	TGTGCCAGCAGTCCATCTATAACGCAGTATTTT	CASSPSITQYF
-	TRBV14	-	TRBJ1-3	TGTGCCAGCAGCCGAGTGGGGGCGAAAAACACCATATATTTT	CASSRVGAKNTIYF